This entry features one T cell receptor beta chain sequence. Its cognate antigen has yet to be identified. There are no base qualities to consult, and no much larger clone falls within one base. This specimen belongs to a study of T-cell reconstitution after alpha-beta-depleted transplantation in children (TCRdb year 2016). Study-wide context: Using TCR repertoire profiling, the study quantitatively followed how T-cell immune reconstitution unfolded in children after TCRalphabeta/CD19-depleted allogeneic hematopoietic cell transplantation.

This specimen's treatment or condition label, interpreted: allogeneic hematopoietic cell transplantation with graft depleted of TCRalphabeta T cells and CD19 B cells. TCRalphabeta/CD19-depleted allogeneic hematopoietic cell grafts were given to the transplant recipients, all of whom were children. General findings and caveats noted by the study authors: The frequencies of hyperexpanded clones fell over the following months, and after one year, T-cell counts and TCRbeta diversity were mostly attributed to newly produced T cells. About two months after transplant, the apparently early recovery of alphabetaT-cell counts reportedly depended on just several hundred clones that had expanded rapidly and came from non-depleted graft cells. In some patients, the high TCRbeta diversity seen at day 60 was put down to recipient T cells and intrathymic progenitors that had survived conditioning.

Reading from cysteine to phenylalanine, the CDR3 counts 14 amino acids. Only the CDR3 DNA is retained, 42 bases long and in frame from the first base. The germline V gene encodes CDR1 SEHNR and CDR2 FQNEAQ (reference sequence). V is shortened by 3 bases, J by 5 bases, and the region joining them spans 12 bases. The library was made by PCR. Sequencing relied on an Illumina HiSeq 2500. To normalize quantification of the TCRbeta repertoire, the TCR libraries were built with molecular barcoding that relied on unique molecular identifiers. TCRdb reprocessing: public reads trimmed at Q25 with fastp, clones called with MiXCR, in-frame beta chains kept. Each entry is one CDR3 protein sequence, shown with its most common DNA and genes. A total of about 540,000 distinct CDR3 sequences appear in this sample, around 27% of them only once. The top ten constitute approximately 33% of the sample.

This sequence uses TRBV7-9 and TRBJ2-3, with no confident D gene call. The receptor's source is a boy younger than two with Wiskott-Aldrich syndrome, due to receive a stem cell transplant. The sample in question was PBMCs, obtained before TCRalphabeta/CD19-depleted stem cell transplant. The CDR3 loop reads CASSFRNVVDTQYF. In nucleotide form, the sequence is TGTGCCAGCAGCTTTCGTAATGTGGTAGATACGCAGTATTTT.